This TCR beta chain was observed in a study of blood T cell repertoires in COVID-19 (dated by TCRdb to between 2020 and 2021). For context, the study as a whole: Samples from collaborators originated in the United States, Italy and Spain and spanned both the acute and convalescent phases of COVID-19. The prospective study material was composed of cDNA or gDNA derived from T cells, B-cell-depleted T cells, or PBMCs. Deeply sampled blood TCRbeta repertoires from subjects exposed to, actively infected with, or recovered from COVID-19 were included in the dataset. The repertoires were released in a freely available public database intended as a resource for research on the immune response to SARS-CoV-2. Samples were obtained from the ongoing ImmuneRACE study (first 160 participants) and from 1,254 subjects provided by 6 global collaborators. Sample metadata almost always included a de-identified subject ID, COVID-19 status, age in years and sex. HLA class I and class II types, where available, came from metadata supplied by the sample provider rather than from assay-based typing.

TCRbeta CDR3 regions were amplified from genomic DNA using the immunoSEQ Assay, a bias-controlled multiplex PCR. Processing in the source paper ran as follows. Within the assay, amplification of reference gene primers was used to estimate how many nucleated cells each sample contained. To quantify the absolute abundance of each unique TCRbeta CDR3 rearrangement, sequence reads were collapsed and filtered. Productive Simpson clonality was computed per sample as the square root of Simpson's diversity index over productive rearrangements. TCRdb carries this immuneACCESS record with in-frame sequences only. Its versions omit some clonotypes, under half of them owing to an unresolved V gene in the studies checked, with the rest unexplained. That table furnishes V, J and clone size, whereas the DNA furnished D and trimming. This sample comprises more than 70,000 clones, 86% of them detected only once. The ten largest clones represent about 20% of the sample.

After removal of 5 bases from V and 7 bases from J, the junction retains 7 bases not matched to a gene. The CDR3 holds 12 amino acids from the cysteine to the phenylalanine. CDR3 DNA is the only sequence kept; it has 36 bases, read in frame from the first base. From a lookup of the germline V gene (reference sequence), CDR1 and CDR2 are GTSNPN and SVGIG. What the study reported, not specific to this receptor: How much clinical and demographic metadata was included differed by source and by participant, and the metadata was provided uncurated.

The collaborating institutions used their own protocols to collect whole blood in K2EDTA tubes. For TCRbeta analysis, collaborators shipped samples in one of three forms: frozen whole blood, isolated PBMCs, or DNA extracted from either of those sample types. The sample holds one count of this clone. Its target antigen remains unknown. It has no much larger one-base neighbor in the sample; base qualities were not kept. This receptor was identified in an elderly woman in a cohort sampled during active or convalescent COVID-19. The V and J segments used are TRBV30 and TRBJ1-1; 7 central nucleotides agree with TRBD1. Sequencing used peripheral blood. The nucleotide sequence is given as TGTGCCTGGGCCCAGGGGGGCGTTGAAGCTTTCTTT. Translated, this is CAWAQGGVEAFF. Outside the CDR3, residues come from the reference TRBV30 and TRBJ1-1 proteins, so the full variable domain is: SQTIHQWPATLVQPVGSPLSLECTVEGTSNPNLYWYRQAAGRGLQLLFYSVGIGQISSEVPQNLSASRPQDRQFILSSKKLLLSDSGFYLCAWAQGGVEAFFGQGTRLTVV.